The source of this T cell receptor (beta chain) is a study of regulatory T cells in long-lasting Graves disease. Study-wide findings and caveats: Persistent disease was characterized by preferential usage of TRBV28, TRBJ1-2 and TRBJ2-5.

The CDR3 is made up of 15 amino acids. In germline, CDR1 is KGHSH, CDR2 LQKENI. V lost 5 bases and J 0 bases, leaving 11 bases between the germline ends. Notes on this clonotype: The antigen is not known. A much larger clone lies a single base off, so this may be a read error.

Time point defined: newly diagnosed GD, antithyroid drugs for less than 3 months. PBMCs were the source of the RNA used for TCR sequencing. Construction of the TCR beta libraries employed iRepertoire HTBI primers in conjunction with Arm-PCR of CDR3 regions. TCRdb reanalysed the multiplex PCR reads using MiXCR and keeps one entry per CDR3 protein. There are 500,000 or so distinct CDR3 sequences in the sample; around 15% occur only once, and 10% to 15% lies in the top ten. The data were also submitted as part of a second study, on T cells in Graves' hyperthyroidism and ophthalmopathy.

The material sequenced was peripheral blood mononuclear cells (PBMCs), taken at new diagnosis, from a patient treated with antithyroid drugs. The receptor was derived from a man aged 35 to 55 with Graves disease. The gene calls are TRBV18 and TRBJ2-1; D possibly corresponds to TRBD2 (5 bases). The CDR3: CASSGPDFSYNEQFF. The CDR3 DNA reads as TGTGCCAGCTCAGGTCCGGACTTCTCCTACAATGAGCAGTTCTTC.